This T cell receptor (beta chain) was captured by sequencing in a study of T cell responses to AZD1222 COVID-19 vaccine. On the study more broadly: Second-dose groups at about 4 or about 12 weeks were pooled.

Study-wide findings and caveats: Clonal diversity may have been underestimated, and the donors were mostly white British, with more females than males. Baseline testing showed seropositivity in only a handful of AZD1222 recipients.

Note on this clone: No antigen is known for it.

The V gene's germline CDR1 is SEHNR and CDR2 FQNEAQ (reference sequence). CDR3 length: 12 residues. V dropped 9 bases and J dropped 3 bases, with 12 bases sitting between them. Sequencing was performed with immunoSEQ multiplex PCR; in TCRdb, only in-frame clones are kept and a portion is missing. The sample lists fewer than 150,000 clones, 80% to 90% seen once, with nearly 3.5% in the top ten. Sequenced here: peripheral blood, sampled on day 0 of AZD1222 vaccination. J is TRBJ2-7 and V is TRBV7-9; TRBD1 might be the D (5 bases). The TCR was taken from an adult in good health. In DNA, the CDR3 is TGTGCCAGTGGGGCCATCGACTACGAGCAGTACTTC. Translating it yields CASGAIDYEQYF. Variable domain in full (rest from reference TRBV7-9 and TRBJ2-7): DTGVSQNPRHKITKRGQNVTFRCDPISEHNRLYWYRQTLGQGPEFLTYFQNEAQLEKSRLLSDRFSAERPKGSFSTLEIQRTEQGDSAMYLCASGAIDYEQYFGPGTRLTVT.